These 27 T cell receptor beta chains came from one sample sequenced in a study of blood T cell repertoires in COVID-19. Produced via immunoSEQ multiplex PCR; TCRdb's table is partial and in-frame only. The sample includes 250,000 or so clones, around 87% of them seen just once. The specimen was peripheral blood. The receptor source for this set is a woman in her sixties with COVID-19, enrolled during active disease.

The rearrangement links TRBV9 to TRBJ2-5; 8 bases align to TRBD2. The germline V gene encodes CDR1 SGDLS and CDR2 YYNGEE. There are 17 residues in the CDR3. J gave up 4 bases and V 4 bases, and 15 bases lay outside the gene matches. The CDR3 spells CASSPPGITGGLETQYF. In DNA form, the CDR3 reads TGTGCCAGCAGCCCCCCAGGTATTACGGGAGGGCTAGAGACCCAGTACTTC.

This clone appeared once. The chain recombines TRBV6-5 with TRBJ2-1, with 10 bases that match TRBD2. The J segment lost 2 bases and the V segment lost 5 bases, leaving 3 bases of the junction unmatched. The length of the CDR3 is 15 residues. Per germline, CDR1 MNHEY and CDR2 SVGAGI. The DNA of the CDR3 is TGTGCCAGCAGTATAAGCGGGAGGGCCTACAATGAGCAGTTCTTC. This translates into CASSISGRAYNEQFF.

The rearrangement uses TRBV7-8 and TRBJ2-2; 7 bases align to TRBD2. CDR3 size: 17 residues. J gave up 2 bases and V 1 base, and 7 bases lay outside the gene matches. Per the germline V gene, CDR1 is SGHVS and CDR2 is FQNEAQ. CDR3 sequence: CASSLVRLADNTGELFF. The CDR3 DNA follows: TGTGCCAGCAGCTTAGTTCGGCTAGCGGATAACACCGGGGAGCTGTTTTTT.

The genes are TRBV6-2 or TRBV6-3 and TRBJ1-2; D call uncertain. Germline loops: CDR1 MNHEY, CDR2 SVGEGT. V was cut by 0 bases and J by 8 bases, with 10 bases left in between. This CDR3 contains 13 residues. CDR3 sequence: CASSYSEGRGYTF. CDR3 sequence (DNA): TGTGCCAGCAGTTACTCGGAGGGCCGGGGCTACACCTTC.

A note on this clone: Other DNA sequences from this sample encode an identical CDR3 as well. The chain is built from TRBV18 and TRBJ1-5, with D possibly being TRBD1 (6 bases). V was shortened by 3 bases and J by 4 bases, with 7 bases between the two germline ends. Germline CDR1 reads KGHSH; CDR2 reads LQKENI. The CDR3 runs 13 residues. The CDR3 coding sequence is TGTGCCAGCTCACCCCAGGGGAATCAGCCCCAGCATTTT. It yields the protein CASSPQGNQPQHF.

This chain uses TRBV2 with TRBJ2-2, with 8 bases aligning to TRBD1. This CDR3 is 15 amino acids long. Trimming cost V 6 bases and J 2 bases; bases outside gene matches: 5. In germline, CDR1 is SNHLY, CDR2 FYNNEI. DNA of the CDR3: TGTGCCAGCAGCGGACAGGGCTATAACACCGGGGAGCTGTTTTTT. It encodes CASSGQGYNTGELFF.

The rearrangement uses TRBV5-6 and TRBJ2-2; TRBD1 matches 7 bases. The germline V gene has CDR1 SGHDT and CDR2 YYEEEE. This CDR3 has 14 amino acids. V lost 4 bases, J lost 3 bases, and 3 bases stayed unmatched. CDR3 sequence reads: CASSRDSYTGELFF. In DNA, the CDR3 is TGTGCCAGCAGCCGGGACAGCTACACCGGGGAGCTGTTTTTT. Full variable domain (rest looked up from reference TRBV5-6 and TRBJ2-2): DAGVTQSPTHLIKTRGQQVTLRCSPKSGHDTVSWYQQALGQGPQFIFQYYEEEERQRGNFPDRFSGHQFPNYSSELNVNALLLGDSALYLCASSRDSYTGELFFGEGSRLTVL.

CDR3 sequence (DNA): TGTGCCAGTAGTAAGAGCGGGAGGTTGAACACCGGGGAGCTGTTTTTT. Amino acid sequence: CASSKSGRLNTGELFF. The chain joins TRBV19 to TRBJ2-2; 9 bases are shared with TRBD2. This CDR3 is built from 16 residues. In germline, CDR1 is LNHDA, CDR2 SQIVND (reference sequence). The V and J ends lost 4 bases and 1 base, in that order; junction bases with no gene match: 4. Full variable domain (missing parts from reference TRBV19 and TRBJ2-2): DGGITQSPKYLFRKEGQNVTLSCEQNLNHDAMYWYRQDPGQGLRLIYYSQIVNDFQKGDIAEGYSVSREKKESFPLTVTSAQKNPTAFYLCASSKSGRLNTGELFFGEGSRLTVL.

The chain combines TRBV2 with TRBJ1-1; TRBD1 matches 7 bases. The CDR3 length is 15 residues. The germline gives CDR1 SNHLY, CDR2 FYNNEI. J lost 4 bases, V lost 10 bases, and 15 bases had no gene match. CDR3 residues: CAIHQIQGLSTEAFF. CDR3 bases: TGTGCCATACATCAAATACAGGGGCTCTCCACTGAAGCTTTCTTT.

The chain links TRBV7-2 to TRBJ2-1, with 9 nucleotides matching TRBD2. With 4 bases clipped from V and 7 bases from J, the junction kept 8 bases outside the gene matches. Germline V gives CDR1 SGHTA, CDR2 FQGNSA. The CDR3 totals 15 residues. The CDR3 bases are TGTGCCAGCAGCTCTGGCGGGAGGGCCGGGAATGAGCAGTTCTTC. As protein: CASSSGGRAGNEQFF.

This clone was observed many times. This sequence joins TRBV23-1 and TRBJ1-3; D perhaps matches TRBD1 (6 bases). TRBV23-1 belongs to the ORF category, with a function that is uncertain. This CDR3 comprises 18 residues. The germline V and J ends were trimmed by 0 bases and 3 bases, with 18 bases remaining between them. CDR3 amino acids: CASSQSVIGGAYGNTIYF. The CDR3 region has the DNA TGCGCCAGCAGTCAATCTGTCATCGGGGGGGCGTATGGAAACACCATATATTTT.

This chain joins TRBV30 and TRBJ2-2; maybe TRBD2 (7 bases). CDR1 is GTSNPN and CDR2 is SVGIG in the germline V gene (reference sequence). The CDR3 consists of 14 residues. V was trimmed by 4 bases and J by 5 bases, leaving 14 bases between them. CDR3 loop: CAWKGGFQTGELFF. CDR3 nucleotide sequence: TGTGCCTGGAAGGGGGGGTTCCAGACCGGGGAGCTGTTTTTT.

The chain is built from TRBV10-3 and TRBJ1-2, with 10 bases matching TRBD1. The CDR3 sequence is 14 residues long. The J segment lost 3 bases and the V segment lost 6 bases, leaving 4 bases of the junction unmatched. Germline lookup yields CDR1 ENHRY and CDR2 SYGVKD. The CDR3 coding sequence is TGTGCCATCAGGGACGGACAGGGGGACTATGGCTACACCTTC. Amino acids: CAIRDGQGDYGYTF.

This chain's CDR3 is CASSPPLLAGKRPPFYNEQFF. Here the CDR3 DNA reads TGTGCCAGCTCACCACCGCTTCTAGCGGGAAAAAGGCCCCCATTCTACAATGAGCAGTTCTTC. The chain couples TRBV18 to TRBJ2-1; 9 bases are a match to TRBD2. From germline, CDR1 is KGHSH and CDR2 LQKENI. The CDR3 is 21 amino acids. Trimming removed 0 bases from V and 3 bases from J; junction bases left unmatched: 18.

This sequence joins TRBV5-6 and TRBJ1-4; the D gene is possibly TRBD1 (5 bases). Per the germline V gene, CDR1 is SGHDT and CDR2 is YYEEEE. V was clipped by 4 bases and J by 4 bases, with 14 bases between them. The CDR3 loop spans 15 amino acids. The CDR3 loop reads CASSQRVGLNEKLFF. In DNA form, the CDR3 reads TGTGCCAGCAGCCAACGCGTGGGGCTTAATGAAAAACTGTTTTTT. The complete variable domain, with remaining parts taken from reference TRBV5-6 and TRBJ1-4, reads DAGVTQSPTHLIKTRGQQVTLRCSPKSGHDTVSWYQQALGQGPQFIFQYYEEEERQRGNFPDRFSGHQFPNYSSELNVNALLLGDSALYLCASSQRVGLNEKLFFGSGTQLSVL.

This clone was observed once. The CDR3 sequence: CASIRQGVVGELFF. The CDR3 DNA reads TGTGCCAGCATTCGGCAGGGGGTGGTCGGGGAGCTGTTTTTT. The rearrangement links TRBV28 to TRBJ2-2; TRBD1 aligns across 7 bases. Looked up from germline, CDR1 is MDHEN and CDR2 is SYDVKM. V lost 7 bases to trimming and J lost 7 bases; unmatched junction nucleotides: 9. CDR3 size: 14 residues. Looking up the rest from reference TRBV28 and TRBJ2-2 gives the full variable domain: DVKVTQSSRYLVKRTGEKVFLECVQDMDHENMFWYRQDPGLGLRLIYFSYDVKMKEKGDIPEGYSVSREKKERFSLILESASTNQTSMYLCASIRQGVVGELFFGEGSRLTVL.

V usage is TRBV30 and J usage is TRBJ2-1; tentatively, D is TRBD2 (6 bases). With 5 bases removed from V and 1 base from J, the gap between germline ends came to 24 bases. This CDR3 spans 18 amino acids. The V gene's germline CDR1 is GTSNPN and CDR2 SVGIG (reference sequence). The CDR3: CAWYPATFGTGSYNEQFF. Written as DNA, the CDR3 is TGTGCCTGGTACCCCGCTACGTTCGGGACTGGATCCTACAATGAGCAGTTCTTC.

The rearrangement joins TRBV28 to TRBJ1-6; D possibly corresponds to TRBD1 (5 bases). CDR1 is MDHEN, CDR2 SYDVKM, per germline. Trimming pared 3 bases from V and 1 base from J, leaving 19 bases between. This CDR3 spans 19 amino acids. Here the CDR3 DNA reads TGTGCCAGCAGTTTTACGTCAGGGAGGGGATCATCCTATAATTCACCCCTCCACTTT. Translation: CASSFTSGRGSSYNSPLHF.

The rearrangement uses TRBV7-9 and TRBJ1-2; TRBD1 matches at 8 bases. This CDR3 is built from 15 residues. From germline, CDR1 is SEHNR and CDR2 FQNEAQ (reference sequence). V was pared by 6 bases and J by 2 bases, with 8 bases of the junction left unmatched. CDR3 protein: CASRPKGQANYGYTF. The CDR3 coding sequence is TGTGCCAGCAGACCTAAGGGACAGGCCAACTATGGCTACACCTTC.

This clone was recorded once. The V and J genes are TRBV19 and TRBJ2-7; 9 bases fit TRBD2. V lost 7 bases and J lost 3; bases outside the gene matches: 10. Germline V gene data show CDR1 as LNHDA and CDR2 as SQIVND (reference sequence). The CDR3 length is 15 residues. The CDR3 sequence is CASKRASGTYYEQYF. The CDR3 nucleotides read TGTGCCAGTAAGCGGGCTAGCGGGACTTACTACGAGCAGTACTTC. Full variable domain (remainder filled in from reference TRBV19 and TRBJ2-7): DGGITQSPKYLFRKEGQNVTLSCEQNLNHDAMYWYRQDPGQGLRLIYYSQIVNDFQKGDIAEGYSVSREKKESFPLTVTSAQKNPTAFYLCASKRASGTYYEQYFGPGTRLTVT.

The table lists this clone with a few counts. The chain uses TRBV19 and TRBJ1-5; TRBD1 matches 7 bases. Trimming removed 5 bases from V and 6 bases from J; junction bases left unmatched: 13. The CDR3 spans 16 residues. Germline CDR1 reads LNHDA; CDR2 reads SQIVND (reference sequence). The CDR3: CASSHLQGPAGQPQHF. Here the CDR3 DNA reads TGTGCCAGTAGTCATCTACAGGGGCCGGCCGGTCAGCCCCAGCATTTT.

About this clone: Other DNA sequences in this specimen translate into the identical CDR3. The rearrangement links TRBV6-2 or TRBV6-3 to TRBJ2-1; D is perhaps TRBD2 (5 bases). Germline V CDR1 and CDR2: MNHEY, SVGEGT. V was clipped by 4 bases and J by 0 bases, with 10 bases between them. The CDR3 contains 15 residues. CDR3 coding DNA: TGTGCCAGCAGTTCAAGCGGAAGCTCCTACAATGAGCAGTTCTTC. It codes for CASSSSGSSYNEQFF.

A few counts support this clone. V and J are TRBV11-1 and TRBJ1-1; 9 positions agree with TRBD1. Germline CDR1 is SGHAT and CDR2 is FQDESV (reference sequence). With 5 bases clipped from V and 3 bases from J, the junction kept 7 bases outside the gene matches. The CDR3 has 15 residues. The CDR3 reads CASSVQGALDTEAFF. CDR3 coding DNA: TGTGCCAGCAGCGTACAGGGGGCATTGGACACTGAAGCTTTCTTT.

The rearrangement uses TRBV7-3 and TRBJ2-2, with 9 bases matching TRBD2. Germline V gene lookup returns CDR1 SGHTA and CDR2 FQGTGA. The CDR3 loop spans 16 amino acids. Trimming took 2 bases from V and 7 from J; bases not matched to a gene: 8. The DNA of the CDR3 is TGTGCCAGCAGCTTATTGGGCGGGAGGGCAGTCGGGGAGCTGTTTTTT. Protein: CASSLLGGRAVGELFF. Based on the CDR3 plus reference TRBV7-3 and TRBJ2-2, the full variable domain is GAGVSQTPSNKVTEKGKYVELRCDPISGHTALYWYRQSLGQGPEFLIYFQGTGAADDSGLPNDRFFAVRPEGSVSTLKIQRTERGDSAVYLCASSLLGGRAVGELFFGEGSRLTVL.

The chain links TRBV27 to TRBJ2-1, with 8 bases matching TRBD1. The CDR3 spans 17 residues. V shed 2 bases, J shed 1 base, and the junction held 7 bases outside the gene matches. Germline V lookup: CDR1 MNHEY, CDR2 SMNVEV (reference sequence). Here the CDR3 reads CASSLPTGGGSYNEQFF. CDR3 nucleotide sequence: TGTGCCAGCAGTTTACCCACAGGGGGTGGGTCCTACAATGAGCAGTTCTTC.

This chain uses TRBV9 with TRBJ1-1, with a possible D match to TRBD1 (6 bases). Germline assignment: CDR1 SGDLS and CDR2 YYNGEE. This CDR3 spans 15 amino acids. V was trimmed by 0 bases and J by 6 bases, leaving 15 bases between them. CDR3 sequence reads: CASSVVTGWDAEAFF. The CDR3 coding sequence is TGTGCCAGCAGCGTAGTCACAGGGTGGGACGCTGAAGCTTTCTTT.

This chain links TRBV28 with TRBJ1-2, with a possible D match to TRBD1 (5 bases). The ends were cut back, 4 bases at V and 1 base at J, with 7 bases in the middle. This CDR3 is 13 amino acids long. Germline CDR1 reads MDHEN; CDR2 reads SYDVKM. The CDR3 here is CASSWTNNYGYTF. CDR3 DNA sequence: TGTGCCAGCAGTTGGACAAATAACTATGGCTACACCTTC.